This TCR beta chain emerged from a study of patients with pleural tuberculosis. This clonotype was seen a single time. Being one base from a much bigger clone, this may be a read error. This CDR3 is 13 amino acids long. In germline, CDR1 is SGHAT, CDR2 FQNNGV. One entry per CDR3 protein results from TCRdb running MiXCR on the reads. Of 25,000 to 30,000 distinct CDR3 sequences listed, about 18% are singletons. What was sequenced was peripheral blood. The clonotype was recovered from a human donor with pleural tuberculosis. The chain carries TRBV11-2 and TRBJ2-1; D is unclear. The CDR3 reads CASSLEFGYERFF. In nucleotides, the CDR3 is TGTGCCAGCAGCTTAGAGTTCGGCTATGAGCGGTTCTTC.